The 31 T cell receptor beta chains in this list originate from one sample, sequenced in a study of cytomegalovirus exposure and HLA in healthy donors. Researchers ran the PCR with 60 Vbeta and 13 Jbeta primers. Libraries were prepared by immunoSEQ multiplex PCR; TCRdb keeps only in-frame clonotypes and omits some of them. The repertoire holds some 130,000 clones, with about four fifths as singletons. The sample taken for sequencing was PBMCs. The receptors stem from a woman in her forties in good health and CMV-seronegative.

This chain joins TRBV19 and TRBJ2-1; D not certain. Trimming left V 6 bases short and J 7 bases short, with 10 bases between. The CDR3 loop spans 12 amino acids. Germline-derived CDR1 and CDR2 are LNHDA and SQIVND (reference sequence). CDR3 sequence (DNA): TGTGCCAGTAGCCTCCAGACAAATGAGCAGTTCTTC. Its protein is CASSLQTNEQFF.

The rearrangement links TRBV7-6 to TRBJ2-6; unclear D gene. CDR1 SGHVS and CDR2 FNYEAQ come from the germline V gene. With 4 bases removed from V and 1 base from J, the gap between germline ends came to 11 bases. CDR3 length: 16 amino acids. The CDR3 DNA follows: TGTGCCAGCAGCTCTACCCCGGGTTCTGGGGCCAACGTCCTGACTTTC. Amino acids: CASSSTPGSGANVLTF.

The chain carries TRBV28 and TRBJ1-5; D is undetermined. V lost 5 bases, J lost 5 bases, and 7 bases lay in between. The CDR3 covers 12 residues. Germline V gene data show CDR1 as MDHEN and CDR2 as SYDVKM. CDR3 loop: CASSHGDQPQHF. The CDR3, as DNA: TGTGCCAGCAGTCACGGGGATCAGCCCCAGCATTTT.

This chain's CDR3 is CASSSGGNQPQHF. CDR3 in DNA: TGTGCCAGTAGTTCGGGGGGGAATCAGCCCCAGCATTTT. The V gene is TRBV19, the J gene TRBJ1-5; a weak D match, TRBD1 (5 bases). CDR1 is LNHDA and CDR2 is SQIVND in the germline V gene (reference sequence). CDR3 length equals 13 residues. Between the trimmed V and J ends, which lost 5 bases and 4 bases, there was a span of 9 bases.

A few counts support this clone. The chain employs TRBV19 and TRBJ2-2; the match to TRBD2 covers 7 bases. The junction had 6 bases not matched to a gene; V was cut back by 3 bases and J by 5 bases. The CDR3 loop spans 15 amino acids. CDR1 is LNHDA, CDR2 SQIVND, per germline (reference sequence). For the CDR3, the DNA is TGTGCCAGTAGTATTGGTGGGAGGGAGACCGGGGAGCTGTTTTTT. This gives the protein CASSIGGRETGELFF.

This clone occurred once. The genes are TRBV5-1 and TRBJ2-2; 10 bases line up with TRBD1. The CDR3 contains 15 residues. Looked up from germline, CDR1 is SGHRS and CDR2 is YFSETQ. With 4 bases clipped from V and 6 bases from J, the junction kept 6 bases outside the gene matches. CDR3 region: CASSPDRGLAGELFF. CDR3 nucleotide sequence: TGCGCCAGCAGCCCGGACAGGGGGTTGGCCGGGGAGCTGTTTTTT.

This rearrangement joins TRBV27 to TRBJ2-2, with unresolved D. Trimming removed 2 bases at V and 6 bases at J, with 7 bases between. Germline V gene sequence: CDR1 MNHEY, CDR2 SMNVEV (reference sequence). There are 13 residues in the CDR3. CDR3 DNA: TGTGCCAGCAGTTTACACGCGGCCGGGGAGCTGTTTTTT. This translates into CASSLHAAGELFF.

The chain carries TRBV28 and TRBJ1-1, with 9 bases lining up with TRBD1. Losses at the gene ends were 7 bases for V and 6 bases for J; bases not matched to a gene: 9. Looked up from germline, CDR1 is MDHEN and CDR2 is SYDVKM. This CDR3 spans 14 amino acids. The CDR3, as DNA: TGTGCCAGCATTCTAACAGGGGGCATGTCTGAAGCTTTCTTT. As protein: CASILTGGMSEAFF.

CDR3 residues: CASSLSADTDTQYF. The CDR3 DNA sequence: TGTGCCAGCAGCTTATCGGCGGACACAGATACGCAGTATTTT. The V gene is TRBV7-9, the J gene TRBJ2-3, with D uncertain. Germline-derived CDR1 and CDR2 are SEHNR and FQNEAQ (reference sequence). V was trimmed by 2 bases and J by 2 bases, leaving 8 bases between them. This CDR3 spans 14 amino acids.

This chain links TRBV7-9 with TRBJ2-5, with D possibly matching TRBD1 (6 bases). Between the trimmed V and J ends, which lost 5 bases and 4 bases, there was a span of 17 bases. This CDR3 comprises 15 residues. The germline V gene has CDR1 SEHNR and CDR2 FQNEAQ (reference sequence). The CDR3 reads CASSRGGRGTETQYF. DNA of the CDR3: TGTGCCAGCAGCAGAGGGGGAAGGGGAACAGAGACCCAGTACTTC.

The chain couples TRBV6-1 to TRBJ1-2; TRBD1 aligns across 7 bases. The CDR3 is made up of 14 amino acids. The V gene's germline CDR1 is MNHNS and CDR2 SASEGT. The V segment lost 7 bases and the J segment 7 bases; nucleotides outside the gene matches: 12. The CDR3 protein is CASTPTGQTGGYTF. The CDR3 coding sequence is TGTGCCAGCACCCCTACGGGACAGACGGGTGGCTACACCTTC.

The chain links TRBV2 to TRBJ1-5; 8 positions match TRBD1. Germline assignment: CDR1 SNHLY and CDR2 FYNNEI. This CDR3 has 15 amino acids. V shed 6 bases and J 0 bases; nucleotides not matched to a gene: 4. The CDR3 region has the DNA TGTGCCAGCAGGAGACAGGGGTATAGCAATCAGCCCCAGCATTTT. This translates into CASRRQGYSNQPQHF.

The V gene is TRBV19, the J gene TRBJ2-2, with unresolved D. Trimming cost V 4 bases and J 0 bases, with 9 bases left between them. Per the germline V gene, CDR1 is LNHDA and CDR2 is SQIVND (reference sequence). CDR3 size: 15 residues. CDR3 coding DNA: TGTGCCAGTAGTAAGACTGGCGCGAACACCGGGGAGCTGTTTTTT. It yields the protein CASSKTGANTGELFF.

The chain is built from TRBV6-5 and TRBJ2-7; 9 nucleotides line up with TRBD1. There are 16 residues in the CDR3. CDR1 and CDR2 from the germline V gene are MNHEY and SVGAGI. Germline trimming cut 4 bases from V and 5 bases from J; bases unmatched to any gene: 12. CDR3 nucleotides: TGTGCCAGCAGTTGGAGTTTCGGGACAGGGCGAGACGAGCAGTACTTC. This translates into CASSWSFGTGRDEQYF.

The chain uses TRBV5-1 and TRBJ2-5, with 8 bases lining up with TRBD2. In germline, CDR1 is SGHRS, CDR2 YFSETQ. After removal of 6 bases from V and 11 bases from J, the junction contained 12 bases not matched to a gene. The CDR3 has 13 residues. DNA for the CDR3: TGCGCCAGCACCCCGGACGGGGGGGGTGAGCAGTACTTC. Translating it yields CASTPDGGGEQYF.

The rearrangement joins TRBV28 to TRBJ1-1, with D perhaps TRBD1 (5 bases). Per the germline V gene, CDR1 is MDHEN and CDR2 is SYDVKM. There are 11 residues in the CDR3. Trimming shortened V by 3 bases and J by 7 bases, and 6 bases separated the two germline ends. Here the CDR3 DNA reads TGTGCCAGCAGTTTGGGGGGTGAAGCTTTCTTT. This sequence encodes CASSLGGEAFF.

This chain uses TRBV2 with TRBJ1-3; D not certain. Between the trimmed V and J ends, which lost 6 bases and 0 bases, there was a span of 12 bases. This CDR3 has 15 amino acids. CDR1 is SNHLY and CDR2 is FYNNEI in the germline V gene. CDR3 DNA sequence: TGTGCCAGCAGCCCCCTTCTAATCTCTGGAAACACCATATATTTT. It translates to CASSPLLISGNTIYF.

The count of this clone is one. V usage is TRBV10-3 and J usage is TRBJ1-1; 11 bases line up with TRBD1. V shed 0 bases and J 8 bases; nucleotides not matched to a gene: 5. The CDR3 totals 15 residues. Per germline, CDR1 ENHRY and CDR2 SYGVKD. The CDR3, as DNA: TGTGCCATCAGTGAGTCTTTGGACAGGGGGCGAGAAGCTTTCTTT. It yields the protein CAISESLDRGREAFF.

The V gene is TRBV5-8, the J gene TRBJ1-5; D ambiguous. Trimming removed 0 bases from V and 8 bases from J, with 12 bases in between. The germline CDR1 and CDR2 sequences are SGHTS and YDEGEE. CDR3 length: 14 residues. The CDR3 bases are TGTGCCAGCAGCTTGGGCGGCCGAGCGGAGCCCCAGCATTTT. Protein: CASSLGGRAEPQHF.

This chain connects TRBV7-9 to TRBJ1-1; D is uncertain. Germline V gives CDR1 SEHNR, CDR2 FQNEAQ (reference sequence). The CDR3 spans 17 residues. The V gene lost 1 base and the J gene lost 6 bases, with 21 bases spanning the gap. The chain's CDR3 is CASSLEVGGLVRSEAFF. The CDR3 region has the DNA TGTGCCAGCAGCTTAGAGGTGGGAGGTCTGGTGAGGTCTGAAGCTTTCTTT. Full variable domain (remainder filled in from reference TRBV7-9 and TRBJ1-1): DTGVSQNPRHKITKRGQNVTFRCDPISEHNRLYWYRQTLGQGPEFLTYFQNEAQLEKSRLLSDRFSAERPKGSFSTLEIQRTEQGDSAMYLCASSLEVGGLVRSEAFFGQGTRLTVV.

The chain links TRBV19 to TRBJ2-1; the match to TRBD2 covers 7 bases. The CDR3 loop spans 16 amino acids. Germline CDR1 reads LNHDA; CDR2 reads SQIVND (reference sequence). V lost 3 bases and J lost 6; bases outside the gene matches: 11. The CDR3 DNA is TGTGCCAGTAGTATCCGTCTGGGACTAAAAATCAATGAGCAGTTCTTC. It is translated as CASSIRLGLKINEQFF.

The chain employs TRBV5-4 and TRBJ2-3, with 10 bases aligning to TRBD2. The length of the CDR3 is 16 residues. Trimming took 4 bases from V and 2 from J; bases not matched to a gene: 7. Germline CDR1 and CDR2: SGHNT and YYREEE (reference sequence). The CDR3 nucleotides are TGTGCCAGCAGCCGTCGGACTAGCGGAATCACAGATACGCAGTATTTT. Its translation: CASSRRTSGITDTQYF.

This clone turned up a few times. This chain joins TRBV2 and TRBJ1-1; TRBD1 matches 10 bases. Losses at the gene ends were 4 bases for V and 1 base for J; bases not matched to a gene: 3. Germline V lookup: CDR1 SNHLY, CDR2 FYNNEI. This CDR3 comprises 15 residues. The chain's CDR3 is CASSADRGRNTEAFF. Here the CDR3 DNA reads TGTGCCAGCAGTGCGGACAGGGGGAGGAACACTGAAGCTTTCTTT. The full variable domain, in which reference TRBV2 and TRBJ1-1 provide the parts outside the CDR3, is EPEVTQTPSHQVTQMGQEVILRCVPISNHLYFYWYRQILGQKVEFLVSFYNNEISEKSEIFDDQFSVERPDGSNFTLKIRSTKLEDSAMYFCASSADRGRNTEAFFGQGTRLTVV.

The V and J genes are TRBV27 and TRBJ1-5; D is uncertain. CDR3 length equals 13 residues. Germline V gene sequence: CDR1 MNHEY, CDR2 SMNVEV (reference sequence). V was clipped by 5 bases and J by 1 base, with 6 bases between them. The CDR3, as DNA: TGTGCCAGCAGTCCAGGAAGCAATCAGCCCCAGCATTTT. It translates to CASSPGSNQPQHF.

This clone was seen only a few times. The genes are TRBV5-6 and TRBJ1-2; maybe TRBD1 (6 bases). Germline loops: CDR1 SGHDT, CDR2 YYEEEE. The CDR3 is 13 amino acids. V was clipped by 0 bases and J by 8 bases, with 11 bases between them. The CDR3 loop is CASSLAAGDGYTF. The DNA of the CDR3 is TGTGCCAGCAGCTTGGCGGCAGGGGACGGCTACACCTTC.

The gene calls are TRBV10-3 and TRBJ2-2; 8 bases map to TRBD1. The V gene's germline CDR1 is ENHRY and CDR2 SYGVKD. Trimming removed 3 bases from V and 6 bases from J; junction bases left unmatched: 3. The CDR3 is 14 residues long. CDR3: CAISELQGAGELFF. CDR3 bases: TGTGCCATCAGTGAATTACAGGGGGCCGGGGAGCTGTTTTTT.

This clone occurred a few times. CDR3 region: CASSLMRNTEAFF. CDR3 nucleotides: TGTGCCAGCAGTTTAATGCGGAACACTGAAGCTTTCTTT. The chain recombines TRBV27 with TRBJ1-1; D unresolved. The CDR3 runs 13 residues. V dropped 2 bases and J dropped 1 base, with 5 bases sitting between them. The germline V gene encodes CDR1 MNHEY and CDR2 SMNVEV (reference sequence).

The CDR3 DNA reads as TGTGCCAGTAGTATAGGCCGAGCCCAGCATTTT. Translation gives CASSIGRAQHF. The V call is TRBV19, the J call TRBJ1-5; D gene uncertain. The CDR3 contains 11 residues. Trimming removed 1 base from V and 11 bases from J, with 6 bases in between. The germline CDR1 and CDR2 sequences are LNHDA and SQIVND (reference sequence).

This chain uses TRBV28 with TRBJ2-1; D might be TRBD2 (6 bases). Trimming took off 0 bases at V and 4 bases at J, with 10 bases between the two ends. The CDR3 consists of 15 residues. Germline CDR1 reads MDHEN; CDR2 reads SYDVKM. DNA for the CDR3: TGTGCCAGCAGTTTATGGGGAGGCACGTACAATGAGCAGTTCTTC. Translated: CASSLWGGTYNEQFF.

This clone was seen more than once but under ten times. The chain recombines TRBV9 with TRBJ1-3, with 7 bases that match TRBD1. V shed 0 bases, J shed 2 bases, and the junction held 5 bases outside the gene matches. Germline CDR1 and CDR2: SGDLS and YYNGEE. The CDR3 spans 16 residues. CDR3 coding DNA: TGTGCCAGCAGCGTAGGAGGGGGCGCAGCTGGAAACACCATATATTTT. Protein sequence: CASSVGGGAAGNTIYF.

The rearrangement joins TRBV27 to TRBJ1-1; tentative D call: TRBD1 (5 bases). V shed 6 bases and J shed 0 bases, with 14 bases lying between them. The CDR3 totals 15 residues. Germline assignment: CDR1 MNHEY and CDR2 SMNVEV (reference sequence). CDR3 nucleotides: TGTGCCAGCAGCTTAGCAGGGATGGTGAACACTGAAGCTTTCTTT. Amino acids: CASSLAGMVNTEAFF.